What follows is one T cell receptor (beta chain) and its context. The CDR3 contains 12 residues. Germline V CDR1 and CDR2: MNHEY, SVGAGI. V was shortened by 9 bases and J by 1 base, with 9 bases between the two germline ends. The sample belongs to a study of T cell responses to AZD1222 COVID-19 vaccine. Some clones are missing from TCRdb's copy, which holds only in-frame ones; the method was immunoSEQ multiplex PCR. The sample contains about 180,000 clones, 70% to 90% of which appear only once. The V and J genes are TRBV6-5 and TRBJ2-5, with D unclear. The source is an adult in good health. Sequencing was performed on peripheral blood, taken on day 0 of AZD1222 vaccination. This chain's CDR3 is CASSTIQETQYF. The CDR3 DNA reads TGTGCCAGTTCCACAATCCAAGAGACCCAGTACTTC.